These 9 T cell receptor beta chains originate from one sample sequenced in a study of beta chain features in type 1 diabetes. The isolated RNA, all of it, was reverse transcribed, so expressed TCRB transcripts were what got sequenced. Sequencing used immunoSEQ multiplex PCR; TCRdb keeps in-frame clones, though not all of them. The table shows some 150,000 clones, with 6.9% occurring only once. The source material was central memory CD4+ T cells from blood. These receptors came from a woman in her 30s in good health.

This clone was detected a few times. The CDR3 loop is CASSLGNRGQGYGYTF. In DNA form, the CDR3 reads TGTGCCAGCAGCTTGGGGAACAGGGGGCAGGGCTATGGCTACACCTTC. This chain links TRBV7-6 with TRBJ1-2; TRBD1 aligns across 9 bases. The ends lost 3 bases at V and 4 bases at J; junction bases unmatched: 9. Germline CDR1 SGHVS, CDR2 FNYEAQ. There are 16 residues in the CDR3.

The chain has TRBV7-2 and TRBJ2-5; 8 bases agree with TRBD1. Per the germline V gene, CDR1 is SGHTA and CDR2 is FQGNSA. There are 15 residues in the CDR3. V gave up 4 bases and J gave up 2 bases; unmatched junction bases: 6. CDR3 nucleotides: TGTGCCAGCAGCTCAAGACAGGGGAGGCAAGAGACCCAGTACTTC. The encoded protein is CASSSRQGRQETQYF.

This clone was detected only a few times. This sequence joins TRBV28 and TRBJ2-7; tentatively, D is TRBD2 (9 bases). The CDR3 extends over 16 amino acids. Trimming took 6 bases from V and 2 from J, leaving 20 bases between them. Germline CDR1 and CDR2: MDHEN and SYDVKM. CDR3 nucleotides: TGTGCCAGCAGCCAGGGGGCTAGCGGGGCCACCTACGAGCAGTACTTC. Its translation: CASSQGASGATYEQYF. The whole variable domain, remainder taken from reference TRBV28 and TRBJ2-7, is DVKVTQSSRYLVKRTGEKVFLECVQDMDHENMFWYRQDPGLGLRLIYFSYDVKMKEKGDIPEGYSVSREKKERFSLILESASTNQTSMYLCASSQGASGATYEQYFGPGTRLTVT.

J is TRBJ2-7 and V is TRBV6-5; 7 bases line up with TRBD1. The CDR3 length is 15 residues. The ends lost 0 bases at V and 5 bases at J; junction bases unmatched: 7. The germline V gene has CDR1 MNHEY and CDR2 SVGAGI. DNA for the CDR3: TGTGCCAGCAGTTACTCAGCGACAGGGTTCAACGAGCAGTACTTC. The encoded protein is CASSYSATGFNEQYF.

The rearrangement joins TRBV7-3 to TRBJ2-4, with D perhaps TRBD1 (5 bases). Trimming shortened V by 0 bases and J by 4 bases, and 10 bases separated the two germline ends. This CDR3 comprises 15 residues. Germline CDR1 is SGHTA and CDR2 is FQGTGA. The CDR3, as DNA: TGTGCCAGCAGCTTAACTGGGCAGGGAAAAAACATTCAGTACTTC. This gives the protein CASSLTGQGKNIQYF.

This clone was counted only a few times. The junction does not match germline at one end; this may be a read error. This chain joins TRBV7-7 and TRBJ2-2, with 8 bases matching TRBD1. CDR1 is SSHAT and CDR2 is FNYEAQ in the germline V gene (reference sequence). CDR3 length: 15 residues. Here the CDR3 DNA reads TGTGCTAGCAGCTCAACAGGGGGAGACACCGGGGAGCTGTTTTTT. Translated: CASSSTGGDTGELFF.

This clone was counted a few times. This rearrangement joins TRBV28 to TRBJ2-5, with D perhaps TRBD2 (6 bases). This CDR3 is built from 14 residues. Germline CDR1 MDHEN, CDR2 SYDVKM. V was clipped by 4 bases and J by 4 bases, with 13 bases between them. CDR3 amino acids: CASSSTGEGETQYF. The DNA of the CDR3 is TGTGCCAGCAGTTCGACGGGAGAAGGAGAGACCCAGTACTTC.

The table lists this clone with many counts. J is TRBJ1-1 and V is TRBV9; D is unresolved. Germline lookup yields CDR1 SGDLS and CDR2 YYNGEE. The V gene lost 3 bases and the J gene lost 4 bases, with 7 bases spanning the gap. This CDR3 has 12 amino acids. The CDR3 loop reads CASSEQTTEAFF. The CDR3, as DNA: TGTGCCAGCAGCGAACAGACCACTGAAGCTTTCTTT.

This clone appeared many times. V usage is TRBV4-3 and J usage is TRBJ2-7; possibly TRBD1 for D (5 bases). V was shortened by 0 bases and J by 2 bases, with 8 bases between the two germline ends. Germline loops: CDR1 LGHNA, CDR2 YSLEER. This CDR3 region has 14 residues. In DNA, the CDR3 is TGCGCCAGCAGCCAAGATAAAGGGGCCTACGAGCAGTACTTC. Its protein is CASSQDKGAYEQYF.